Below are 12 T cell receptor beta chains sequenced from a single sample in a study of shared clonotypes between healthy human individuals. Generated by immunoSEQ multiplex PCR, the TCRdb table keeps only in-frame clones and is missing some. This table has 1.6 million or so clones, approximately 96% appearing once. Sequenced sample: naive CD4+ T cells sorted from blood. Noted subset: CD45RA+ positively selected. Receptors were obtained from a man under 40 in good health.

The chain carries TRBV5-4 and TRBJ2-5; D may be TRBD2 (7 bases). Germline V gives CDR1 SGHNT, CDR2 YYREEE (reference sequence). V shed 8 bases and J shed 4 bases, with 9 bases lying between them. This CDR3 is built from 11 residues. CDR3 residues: CASRGGETQYF. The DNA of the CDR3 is TGTGCCAGTAGGGGGGGAGAGACCCAGTACTTC.

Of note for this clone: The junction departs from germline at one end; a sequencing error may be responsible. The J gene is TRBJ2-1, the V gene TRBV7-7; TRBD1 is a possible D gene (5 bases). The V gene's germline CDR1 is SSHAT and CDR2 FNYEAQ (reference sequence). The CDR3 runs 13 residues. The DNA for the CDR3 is TGTGCTAGCAGCTTAGCTGGGGCGGTTGAGCAGTTCTTC. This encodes CASSLAGAVEQFF. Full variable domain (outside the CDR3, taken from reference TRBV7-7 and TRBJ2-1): GAGVSQSPRYKVTKRGQDVTLRCDPISSHATLYWYQQALGQGPEFLTYFNYEAQPDKSGLPSDRFSAERPEGSISTLTIQRTEQRDSAMYRCASSLAGAVEQFFGPGTRLTVL.

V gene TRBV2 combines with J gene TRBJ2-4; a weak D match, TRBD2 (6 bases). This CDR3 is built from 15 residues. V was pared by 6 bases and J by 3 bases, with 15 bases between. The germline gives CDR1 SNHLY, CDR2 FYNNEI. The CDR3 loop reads CASREGLRDKNIQYF. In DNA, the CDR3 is TGTGCCAGCAGGGAGGGACTTAGGGACAAAAACATTCAGTACTTC.

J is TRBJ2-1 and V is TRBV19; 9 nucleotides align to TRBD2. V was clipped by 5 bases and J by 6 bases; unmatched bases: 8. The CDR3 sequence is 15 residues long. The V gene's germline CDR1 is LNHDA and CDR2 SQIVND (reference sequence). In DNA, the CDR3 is TGTGCCAGTAGTCTTAGCGGGAGAGGGATCAATGAGCAGTTCTTC. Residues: CASSLSGRGINEQFF.

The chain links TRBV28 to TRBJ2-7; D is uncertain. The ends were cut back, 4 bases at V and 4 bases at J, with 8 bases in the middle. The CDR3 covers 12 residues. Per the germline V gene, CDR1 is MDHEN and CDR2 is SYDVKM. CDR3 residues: CASSSIMYEQYF. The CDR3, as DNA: TGTGCCAGCAGTTCTATTATGTACGAGCAGTACTTC.

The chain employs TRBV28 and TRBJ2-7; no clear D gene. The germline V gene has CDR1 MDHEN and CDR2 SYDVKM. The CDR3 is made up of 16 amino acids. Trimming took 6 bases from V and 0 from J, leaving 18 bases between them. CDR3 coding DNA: TGTGCCAGCAGCCCCTCCGAATTCTCAAACTCCTACGAGCAGTACTTC. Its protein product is CASSPSEFSNSYEQYF.

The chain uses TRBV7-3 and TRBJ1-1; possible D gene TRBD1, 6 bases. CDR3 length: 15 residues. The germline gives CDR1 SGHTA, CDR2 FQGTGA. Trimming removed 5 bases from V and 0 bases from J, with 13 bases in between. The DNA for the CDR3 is TGTGCCAGCAGCCCAGAGACAGGAATGAACACTGAAGCTTTCTTT. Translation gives CASSPETGMNTEAFF.

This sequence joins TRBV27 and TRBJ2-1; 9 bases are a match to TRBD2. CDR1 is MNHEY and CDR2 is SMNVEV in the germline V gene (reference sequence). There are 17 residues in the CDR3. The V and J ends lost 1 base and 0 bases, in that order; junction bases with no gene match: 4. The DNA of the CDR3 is TGTGCCAGCAGTTTATTTAGCGGGAGCAGCTCCTACAATGAGCAGTTCTTC. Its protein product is CASSLFSGSSSYNEQFF.

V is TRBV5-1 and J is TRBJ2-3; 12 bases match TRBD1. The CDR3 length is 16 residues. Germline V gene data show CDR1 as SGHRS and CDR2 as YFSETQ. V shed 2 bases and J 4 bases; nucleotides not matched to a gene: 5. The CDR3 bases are TGCGCCAGCAGCTTCACGGGACAGGGGGCCTCAGATACGCAGTATTTT. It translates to CASSFTGQGASDTQYF.

DNA for the CDR3: TGTGCCAGCAGTGCGACAGGTTTTGATCAGCCCCAGCATTTT. The encoded protein is CASSATGFDQPQHF. The chain links TRBV28 to TRBJ1-5; TRBD1 might be the D (6 bases). CDR1 and CDR2 (germline): MDHEN, SYDVKM. V was cut by 5 bases and J by 5 bases, with 13 bases left in between. CDR3 length: 14 residues. Together with reference TRBV28 and TRBJ1-5, the CDR3 gives the full variable domain: DVKVTQSSRYLVKRTGEKVFLECVQDMDHENMFWYRQDPGLGLRLIYFSYDVKMKEKGDIPEGYSVSREKKERFSLILESASTNQTSMYLCASSATGFDQPQHFGDGTRLSIL.

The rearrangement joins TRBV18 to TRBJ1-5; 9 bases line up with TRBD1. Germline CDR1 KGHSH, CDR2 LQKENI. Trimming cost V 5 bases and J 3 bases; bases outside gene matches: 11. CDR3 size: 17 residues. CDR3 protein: CASSVTGTGHANQPQHF. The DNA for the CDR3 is TGTGCCAGCTCAGTAACCGGGACAGGGCATGCCAATCAGCCCCAGCATTTT.

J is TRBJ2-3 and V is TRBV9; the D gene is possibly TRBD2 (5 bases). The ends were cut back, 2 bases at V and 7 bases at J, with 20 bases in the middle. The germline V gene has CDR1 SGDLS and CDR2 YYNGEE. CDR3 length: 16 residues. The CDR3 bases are TGTGCCAGCAGCGTCCTTCAGGACTCCCCCCTCAATACGCAGTATTTT. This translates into CASSVLQDSPLNTQYF.